Listed below are T cell receptor beta chains from one sample, sequenced in a study of blood T cell repertoires in COVID-19. Profiling relied on immunoSEQ multiplex PCR, and the TCRdb table lists in-frame clones only, not all of them. The data show approximately 230,000 clones, around nine tenths seen once. Sequencing was performed on PBMCs or T cells enriched from blood (not recorded which). These TCRs come from a woman younger than 30 who had recovered from COVID-19. The CDR3 runs from the conserved cysteine through the conserved F or W. D genes are given only for firm matches. A row's size may be missing; if present it is once, few, many or a size class.

D	size	V	J	length	CDR3	DNA
TRBD2	NA	TRBV5-1	TRBJ2-1	15	CASSIAGGAYNEQFF	TGCGCCAGCAGTATAGCGGGAGGAGCCTACAATGAGCAGTTCTTC
NA	NA	TRBV3-1/TRBV3-2	TRBJ2-2	15	CASSQRGGGVGELFF	TGTGCCAGCAGCCAACGGGGAGGCGGGGTCGGGGAGCTGTTTTTT
NA	few	TRBV19	TRBJ1-6	12	CASSMREAPLHF	TGTGCCAGTAGTATGCGAGAGGCACCCCTCCACTTT
NA	NA	TRBV13	TRBJ1-1	14	CASSSPDWNTEAFF	TGTGCCAGCAGCTCCCCGGACTGGAACACTGAAGCTTTCTTT
NA	NA	TRBV19	TRBJ1-1	15	CASSGRGSMNTEAFF	TGTGCCAGTAGTGGAAGGGGCAGCATGAACACTGAAGCTTTCTTT
NA	NA	TRBV7-3	TRBJ1-4	8	CASSLLIF	TGTGCCAGCAGCCTACTGATTTTT
NA	NA	TRBV14	TRBJ1-6	15	CASRPQGFNNSPLHF	TGTGCCAGCAGACCCCAGGGATTTAATAATTCACCCCTCCACTTT
TRBD1	NA	TRBV28	TRBJ2-7	12	CASRDRAYEQYF	TGTGCCAGCCGGGACAGGGCCTACGAGCAGTACTTC
TRBD1	NA	TRBV4-1	TRBJ2-7	16	CASSHAPGQGAGEQYF	TGCGCCAGCAGCCATGCGCCGGGACAGGGGGCGGGCGAGCAGTACTTC
NA	NA	TRBV3-1/TRBV3-2	TRBJ2-1	13	CASSQVSLNEQFF	TGTGCCAGCAGCCAAGTGTCACTAAATGAGCAGTTCTTC
TRBD1	NA	TRBV13	TRBJ2-7	14	CASTILQGKNEQYF	TGTGCCAGCACCATCTTACAGGGGAAGAACGAGCAGTACTTC
TRBD1	NA	TRBV19	TRBJ2-7	14	CASSMGQDSYEQYF	TGTGCCAGTAGTATGGGACAGGACTCCTACGAGCAGTACTTC
NA	few	TRBV4-1	TRBJ1-1	14	CASSSQGTYTEAFF	TGCGCCAGCAGCTCGCAGGGGACGTACACTGAAGCTTTCTTT